The T cell receptor (beta chain) under discussion was sequenced for a study of blood T cell repertoires in COVID-19 (dated by TCRdb to the early 2020s). Describing the broader study: Samples from collaborators originated in the United States, Italy and Spain and spanned both the acute and convalescent phases of COVID-19. The dataset comprised deeply sampled blood TCRbeta repertoires from subjects exposed to, actively infected with, or recovered from COVID-19. The prospective study material was composed of cDNA or gDNA derived from T cells, B-cell-depleted T cells, or PBMCs. The repertoires were made available in a free public database intended to serve as a resource for research on the immune response to SARS-CoV-2. The sample metadata nearly always contained a de-identified subject ID, COVID-19 status, age in years and sex. The samples were drawn from the first 160 participants of the ongoing ImmuneRACE study and from 1,254 subjects provided by 6 global collaborators. HLA class I and class II types, where available, came from metadata supplied by the sample provider rather than from assay-based typing. Beyond this particular receptor, the publication reports: The amount of clinical and demographic metadata varied by source and participant and was provided uncurated.

A note on this clone: Its binding antigen is unknown. It has no much larger one-base neighbor in the sample; base qualities were not kept.

The immunoSEQ Assay, a bias-controlled multiplex PCR, was used to amplify TCRbeta CDR3 regions from genomic DNA. In the source study's methods: The number of nucleated cells in each sample was estimated from the amplification of reference gene primers within the assay. To quantify the absolute abundance of each unique TCRbeta CDR3 rearrangement, sequence reads were collapsed and filtered. For each sample, productive Simpson clonality was calculated as the square root of Simpson's diversity index over productive rearrangements. Here the immuneACCESS table is served through TCRdb, limited to in-frame sequences with V and J called. Missing clones are a known gap in these copies; in checked studies unresolved V genes cover under half, and the rest lacks a known reason. V, J and clone size reflect that table, while D and trimming were determined from the DNA. In this sample the table shows some 240,000 clones, around 81% of which occur a single time. Roughly 6.7% of the sample is held by the ten biggest clonotypes.

The collaborating institutions used their own protocols to collect whole blood in K2EDTA tubes. Collaborator samples were shipped for TCRbeta analysis as frozen whole blood, isolated PBMCs, or DNA extracted from either sample type. Germline trimming amounts to 0 bases on V and 5 bases on J, with 10 as the count of junction bases outside the gene matches. The CDR3 measures 17 amino acids from cysteine to phenylalanine. Just CDR3 DNA is preserved here, 51 bases in frame from base 1. Based on the germline V gene (reference sequence), the CDR1 and CDR2 sequences are GTSNPN and SVGIG. The chain joins TRBV30 to TRBJ2-1; 10 central bases correspond to TRBD2. The source of this sequence is a woman in her seventies with acute or convalescent COVID-19. Sequencing was performed on peripheral blood. At the DNA level, the sequence is TGTGCCTGGAGTGTACTGGCTAGCGGGGGCCCTCACAATGAGCAGTTCTTC. Its product reads: CAWSVLASGGPHNEQFF.